These T cell receptor beta chains were read from a single sample in a study of blood T cell repertoires in COVID-19. Assay used: immunoSEQ multiplex PCR; TCRdb lists only in-frame clones, some missing. The repertoire holds about 310,000 clones, with 89% as singletons. The sample was PBMCs or T cells enriched from blood (not recorded which). These receptor sequences come from a woman in her 40s who had recovered from COVID-19. Each CDR3 is given with its conserved first and last residue. The order of the fields is CDR3 protein, CDR3 DNA, D gene, clone size, CDR3 length, V gene, J gene. A D gene is named only where the DNA matches it firmly. The size field is filled for only some rows; it gives once, few, many or a size class.

CASSTRTSPGELFF,TGTGCCAGTAGTACACGGACTAGCCCCGGGGAGCTGTTTTTT,TRBD2,.,14,TRBV19,TRBJ2-2
CASSLEGRRYGYTF,TGTGCCAGCAGCTTAGAGGGGCGACGATATGGCTACACCTTC,.,once,14,TRBV7-2,TRBJ1-2
CASSPGHREGNSPLHF,TGTGCCAGCAGCCCCGGACACAGGGAGGGGAATTCACCCCTCCACTTT,.,.,16,TRBV6-6,TRBJ1-6
CATSSTGTANEKLFF,TGTGCCACCAGCAGTACCGGGACAGCTAATGAAAAACTGTTTTTT,TRBD1,.,15,TRBV15,TRBJ1-4
CAIIANPSSYNEQFF,TGTGCCATCATCGCTAATCCTAGCTCCTACAATGAGCAGTTCTTC,.,.,15,TRBV10-3,TRBJ2-1
CASSLKLKTSGQETQYF,TGTGCCAGCAGCTTAAAGTTGAAAACTAGCGGTCAAGAGACCCAGTACTTC,TRBD2,.,17,TRBV7-9,TRBJ2-5
CASSLAGTGGYGYTF,TGTGCCAGCAGCCTGGCCGGGACAGGGGGCTATGGCTACACCTTC,TRBD1,once,15,TRBV28,TRBJ1-2
CASSRTASNTGELFF,TGTGCCAGCAGCCGGACTGCGTCGAACACCGGGGAGCTGTTTTTT,.,.,15,TRBV6-2/TRBV6-3,TRBJ2-2
CASSIRTGYYEQYF,TGTGCCAGCAGCATACGGACAGGGTATTACGAGCAGTACTTC,TRBD1,few,14,TRBV7-9,TRBJ2-7
CSVGTASSYNEQFF,TGCAGCGTTGGGACAGCTAGCTCCTACAATGAGCAGTTCTTC,.,.,14,TRBV29-1,TRBJ2-1
CASSIGAGGTQYF,TGTGCCAGTAGTATTGGGGCAGGGGGGACCCAGTACTTC,TRBD1,.,13,TRBV19,TRBJ2-5
CASSLVSYEQYF,TGTGCCAGCAGCTTAGTATCGTACGAGCAGTACTTC,.,.,12,TRBV7-9,TRBJ2-7
CASSKRESSGNTIYF,TGTGCCAGCAGCAAGAGGGAAAGCTCTGGAAACACCATATATTTT,.,.,15,TRBV21-1,TRBJ1-3
CSVEDQGGPIYGYTF,TGCAGCGTTGAAGATCAGGGAGGCCCGATCTATGGCTACACCTTC,.,.,15,TRBV29-1,TRBJ1-2
CASSLNIGSYNEQFF,TGTGCCAGCAGTTTAAATATCGGCTCCTACAATGAGCAGTTCTTC,.,.,15,TRBV27,TRBJ2-1
CASSGAESYEQYF,TGTGCCAGCAGCGGAGCGGAGTCCTACGAGCAGTACTTC,.,.,13,TRBV9,TRBJ2-7
CSASGPFWRRTTGSPLHF,TGCAGTGCTAGTGGGCCGTTTTGGCGAAGGACAACCGGTTCACCCCTCCACTTT,.,.,18,TRBV20-1,TRBJ1-6
CASSQLTGGKDEQFF,TGTGCCAGCAGCCAGCTGACAGGGGGCAAGGATGAGCAGTTCTTC,TRBD1,.,15,TRBV3-1/TRBV3-2,TRBJ2-1
CASSFSYAPAGGADTQYF,TGTGCCAGCAGCTTCTCCTATGCGCCAGCGGGAGGAGCAGATACGCAGTATTTT,TRBD2,once,18,TRBV7-6,TRBJ2-3
CASSDHGTGWAGELFF,TGTGCCAGCAGCGATCACGGAACAGGGTGGGCCGGGGAGCTGTTTTTT,.,.,16,TRBV25-1,TRBJ2-2
CATSRERRPPLYEQYF,TGTGCCACCAGCAGAGAGCGGCGACCGCCTCTCTACGAGCAGTACTTC,.,.,16,TRBV15,TRBJ2-7
CASRTPAGHQPQHF,TGTGCCAGTAGGACTCCGGCAGGGCATCAGCCCCAGCATTTT,.,few,14,TRBV19,TRBJ1-5
CASSVELAGRTETQYF,TGTGCCAGCAGCGTAGAACTAGCGGGGAGGACGGAGACCCAGTACTTC,TRBD2,.,16,TRBV9,TRBJ2-5
CSVEDQMGQGSPLHF,TGCAGCGTTGAAGATCAAATGGGACAGGGGTCACCCCTCCACTTT,TRBD1,once,15,TRBV29-1,TRBJ1-6
CASSLTGDREYNEQFF,TGTGCCAGCAGCCTCACAGGAGACAGGGAGTACAATGAGCAGTTCTTC,TRBD1,.,16,TRBV9,TRBJ2-1
CASSEGLAGGQYF,TGTGCCAGCAGCGAGGGACTAGCGGGGGGGCAGTACTTC,TRBD2,.,13,TRBV7-2,TRBJ2-7
CASSEQGAEAFF,TGCGCCAGCAGCGAACAGGGGGCCGAAGCTTTCTTT,TRBD1,.,12,TRBV5-1,TRBJ1-1
CASSLVGTDYEQYF,TGCGCCAGCAGCTTGGTTGGGACAGACTACGAGCAGTACTTC,TRBD1,.,14,TRBV5-1,TRBJ2-7
CASSLDSVGEQYF,TGCGCCAGCAGCTTGGATAGCGTGGGCGAGCAGTACTTC,.,once,13,TRBV5-1,TRBJ2-7
CASSSGLAVETQYF,TGTGCCAGCAGCTCGGGACTAGCAGTTGAGACCCAGTACTTC,TRBD2,.,14,TRBV7-2,TRBJ2-5
CSASSGEPYNEQFF,TGCAGTGCTAGTTCGGGGGAACCCTACAATGAGCAGTTCTTC,.,.,14,TRBV20-1,TRBJ2-1
CASSQELDRQNEKLFF,TGTGCCAGCAGCCAAGAATTGGACAGGCAGAATGAAAAACTGTTTTTT,TRBD1,.,16,TRBV3-1/TRBV3-2,TRBJ1-4
CASSPSGEVYEQYF,TGTGCCAGCAGCCCATCTGGAGAGGTCTACGAGCAGTACTTC,.,.,14,TRBV7-9,TRBJ2-7
CASSRPPSGSTDTQYF,TGTGCCAGCAGCCGCCCTCCTAGCGGAAGCACAGATACGCAGTATTTT,TRBD2,.,16,TRBV7-9,TRBJ2-3
CASTSGDTGYTF,TGTGCCAGCACCTCAGGGGATACCGGCTACACCTTC,.,.,12,TRBV12-3/TRBV12-4,TRBJ1-2
CASSQGVPGQGDTFF,TGTGCCAGCAGCCAAGGGGTCCCGGGACAGGGGGACACTTTCTTT,TRBD1,.,15,TRBV3-1/TRBV3-2,TRBJ1-1
CASSLDPGWNSPLHF,TGCGCCAGCAGCTTGGACCCAGGGTGGAATTCACCCCTCCACTTT,.,.,15,TRBV4-1,TRBJ1-6
CASSKLRNTGELFF,TGTGCCAGTAGTAAACTTCGAAACACCGGGGAGCTGTTTTTT,.,.,14,TRBV19,TRBJ2-2
CASSLRGDHTDTQYF,TGTGCCAGCAGCCTTCGGGGGGACCACACAGATACGCAGTATTTT,TRBD2,.,15,TRBV7-3,TRBJ2-3
CASSLNDGPAFF,TGCGCCAGCAGCCTAAACGATGGGCCAGCTTTCTTT,.,.,12,TRBV5-1,TRBJ1-1
CASSDSFDRGGSPLHF,TGTGCCAGCAGCGACTCCTTCGACAGGGGAGGTTCACCCCTCCACTTT,.,.,16,TRBV21-1,TRBJ1-6
CASKDRGVNYGYTF,TGTGCCAGCAAGGACAGGGGCGTAAACTATGGCTACACCTTC,TRBD1,.,14,TRBV6-6,TRBJ1-2
CSAGGYTF,TGCAGTGCGGGCGGCTACACCTTC,.,.,8,TRBV20-1,TRBJ1-2
CASSPRLEGSNYEQYF,TGTGCCAGCTCACCACGATTGGAGGGATCGAACTACGAGCAGTACTTC,.,.,16,TRBV18,TRBJ2-7
CATSSSRNEQFF,TGTGCCACCAGCAGCTCTAGAAATGAGCAGTTCTTC,.,.,12,TRBV15,TRBJ2-1
CASSLPTGHNSPLHF,TGTGCCAGCAGCCTCCCGACAGGGCATAATTCACCCCTCCACTTT,TRBD1,.,15,TRBV7-9,TRBJ1-6
CASSIGLLYNEQFF,TGTGCCAGTAGTATCGGTTTACTCTACAATGAGCAGTTCTTC,.,once,14,TRBV19,TRBJ2-1
CASSSQGIGGNEQFF,TGTGCCAGCAGTTCCCAGGGGATCGGCGGGAATGAGCAGTTCTTC,.,.,15,TRBV28,TRBJ2-1
CASSPSAGGYTGELFF,TGTGCCAGCAGTCCTTCAGCGGGGGGATACACCGGGGAGCTGTTTTTT,TRBD2,.,16,TRBV28,TRBJ2-2
CASSIDQGHVSGYTF,TGTGCCAGTAGTATAGATCAGGGCCACGTCAGTGGCTACACCTTC,.,once,15,TRBV19,TRBJ1-2
CASSARTRAIQETQYF,TGTGCCAGCAGTGCGAGAACTAGGGCGATTCAAGAGACCCAGTACTTC,.,.,16,TRBV6-4,TRBJ2-5
CASSQGGRGRLNEQYF,TGCGCCAGCAGCCAGGGCGGAAGGGGGCGCTTGAATGAGCAGTACTTC,TRBD1,few,16,TRBV4-3,TRBJ2-7
CASSLGTGGGETQYF,TGTGCCAGTAGTCTTGGGACAGGGGGCGGAGAGACCCAGTACTTC,TRBD1,.,15,TRBV19,TRBJ2-5
CASSIGLAGGRNEQFF,TGTGCCAGCTCCATCGGACTAGCGGGAGGAAGGAATGAGCAGTTCTTC,TRBD2,.,16,TRBV18,TRBJ2-1
CASSLSNYNEQFF,TGTGCCAGCAGCTTATCCAACTACAATGAGCAGTTCTTC,.,once,13,TRBV11-2,TRBJ2-1
CASSPNRGDGYTF,TGTGCCAGCAGCCCCAACAGGGGTGATGGCTACACCTTC,TRBD1,.,13,TRBV6-5,TRBJ1-2
CASSDQTDYGYTF,TGCGCCAGCAGTGACCAAACGGACTATGGCTACACCTTC,.,once,13,TRBV10-1,TRBJ1-2
CASSGLPNEQYF,TGTGCCAGTTCGGGACTCCCTAACGAGCAGTACTTC,.,once,12,TRBV28,TRBJ2-7
CASGGGTDTQYF,TGCGCCAGCGGGGGGGGCACAGATACGCAGTATTTT,TRBD2,.,12,TRBV5-1,TRBJ2-3